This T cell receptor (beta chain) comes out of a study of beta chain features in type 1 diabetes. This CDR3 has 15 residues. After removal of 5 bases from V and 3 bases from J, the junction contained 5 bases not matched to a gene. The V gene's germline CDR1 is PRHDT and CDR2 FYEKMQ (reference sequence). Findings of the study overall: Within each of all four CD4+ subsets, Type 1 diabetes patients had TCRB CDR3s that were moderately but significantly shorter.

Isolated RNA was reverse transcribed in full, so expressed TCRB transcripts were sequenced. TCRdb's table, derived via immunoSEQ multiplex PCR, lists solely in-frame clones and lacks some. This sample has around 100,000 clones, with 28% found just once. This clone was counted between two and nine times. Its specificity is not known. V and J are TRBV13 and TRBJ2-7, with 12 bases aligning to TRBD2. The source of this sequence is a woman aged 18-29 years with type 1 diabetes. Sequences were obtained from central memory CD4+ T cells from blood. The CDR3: CASSTRTSGVYEQYF. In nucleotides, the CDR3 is TGTGCCAGCAGCACGCGGACTAGCGGGGTCTACGAGCAGTACTTC.